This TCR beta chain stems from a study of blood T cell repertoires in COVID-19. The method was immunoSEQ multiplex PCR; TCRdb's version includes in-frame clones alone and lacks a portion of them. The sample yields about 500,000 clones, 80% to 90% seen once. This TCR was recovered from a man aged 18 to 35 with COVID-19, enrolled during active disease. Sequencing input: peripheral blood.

The DNA of the CDR3 is TGTGCCACCAGTGATCCCCCCTACTACGAGCAGTACTTC. Its protein is CATSDPPYYEQYF. This chain uses TRBV24-1 with TRBJ2-7; no firm D call. In germline, CDR1 is KGHDR, CDR2 SFDVKD. There are 13 residues in the CDR3. V shed 3 bases and J shed 3 bases, with 8 bases lying between them.